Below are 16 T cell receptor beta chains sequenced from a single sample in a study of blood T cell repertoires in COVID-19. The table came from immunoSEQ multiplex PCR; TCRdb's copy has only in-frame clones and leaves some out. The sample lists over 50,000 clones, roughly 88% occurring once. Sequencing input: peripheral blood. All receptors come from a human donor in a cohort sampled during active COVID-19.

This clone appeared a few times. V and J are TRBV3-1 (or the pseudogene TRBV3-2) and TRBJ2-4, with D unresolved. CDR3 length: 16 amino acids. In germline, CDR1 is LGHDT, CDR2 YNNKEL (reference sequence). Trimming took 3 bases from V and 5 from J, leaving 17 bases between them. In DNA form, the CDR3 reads TGTGCCAGCAGCCAGCTGGGTTACGCAGGCGAAAACATTCAGTACTTC. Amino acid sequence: CASSQLGYAGENIQYF.

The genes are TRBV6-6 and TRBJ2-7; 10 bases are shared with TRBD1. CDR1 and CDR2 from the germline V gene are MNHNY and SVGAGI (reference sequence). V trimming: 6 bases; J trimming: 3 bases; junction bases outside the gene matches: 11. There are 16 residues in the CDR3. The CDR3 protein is CASRGLGQGDIYEQYF. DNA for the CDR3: TGTGCCAGCAGAGGACTCGGACAGGGGGATATCTACGAGCAGTACTTC.

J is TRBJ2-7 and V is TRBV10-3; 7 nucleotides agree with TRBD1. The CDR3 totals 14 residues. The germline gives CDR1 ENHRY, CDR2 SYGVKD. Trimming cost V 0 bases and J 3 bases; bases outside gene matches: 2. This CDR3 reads CAISESGQSYEQYF. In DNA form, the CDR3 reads TGTGCCATCAGTGAGTCGGGACAGAGCTACGAGCAGTACTTC.

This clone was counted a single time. The CDR3 protein is CASSQAPGANQPQHF. The CDR3 DNA reads TGTGCCAGCAGCCAAGCCCCAGGGGCAAATCAGCCCCAGCATTTT. The chain recombines TRBV3-1 (or the pseudogene TRBV3-2) with TRBJ1-5, with a possible D match to TRBD1 (6 bases). The CDR3 extends over 15 amino acids. Germline V gene data show CDR1 as LGHDT and CDR2 as YNNKEL (reference sequence). V gave up 1 base and J gave up 4 bases, with 11 bases separating them.

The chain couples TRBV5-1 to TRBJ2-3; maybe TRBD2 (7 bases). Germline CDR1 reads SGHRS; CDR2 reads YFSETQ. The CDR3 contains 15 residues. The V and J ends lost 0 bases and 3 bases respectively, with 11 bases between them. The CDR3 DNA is TGCGCCAGCAGCTTGGCGGGGGGCTTTACAGATACGCAGTATTTT. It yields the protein CASSLAGGFTDTQYF.

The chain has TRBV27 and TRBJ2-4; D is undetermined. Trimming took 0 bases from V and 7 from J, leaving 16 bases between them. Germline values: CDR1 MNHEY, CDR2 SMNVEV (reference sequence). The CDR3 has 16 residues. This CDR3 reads CASSLSTNIARNIQYF. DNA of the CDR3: TGTGCCAGCAGTTTATCGACGAATATAGCTCGGAACATTCAGTACTTC.

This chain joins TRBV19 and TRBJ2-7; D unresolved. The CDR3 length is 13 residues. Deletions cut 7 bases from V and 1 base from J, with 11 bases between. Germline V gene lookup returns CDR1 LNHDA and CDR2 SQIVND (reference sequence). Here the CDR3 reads CASTPPGSYEQYF. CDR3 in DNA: TGTGCCAGTACCCCTCCGGGTTCCTACGAGCAGTACTTC.

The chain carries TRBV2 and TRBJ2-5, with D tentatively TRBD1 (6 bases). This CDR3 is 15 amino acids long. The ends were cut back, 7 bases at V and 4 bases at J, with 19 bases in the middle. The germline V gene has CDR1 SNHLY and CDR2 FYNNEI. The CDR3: CASTTQGIGGETQYF. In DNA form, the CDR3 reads TGTGCCAGCACCACGCAGGGGATTGGGGGAGAGACCCAGTACTTC.

The CDR3 DNA is TGTGCCATCAGTGATTTAGGGAGAAATCGGGGGGGAGGCACAGATACGCAGTATTTT. Encoded protein: CAISDLGRNRGGGTDTQYF. J is TRBJ2-3 and V is TRBV10-3; TRBD2 matches at 8 bases. V was pared by 3 bases and J by 1 base, with 15 bases of the junction left unmatched. Germline CDR1 reads ENHRY; CDR2 reads SYGVKD. CDR3 length equals 19 residues.

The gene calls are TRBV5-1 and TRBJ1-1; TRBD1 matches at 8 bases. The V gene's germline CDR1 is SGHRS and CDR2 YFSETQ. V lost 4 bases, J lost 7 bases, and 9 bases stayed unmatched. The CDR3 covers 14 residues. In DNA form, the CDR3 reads TGCGCCAGCAGCGCCGCAGGGGGCCCGATTGAAGCTTTCTTT. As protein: CASSAAGGPIEAFF.

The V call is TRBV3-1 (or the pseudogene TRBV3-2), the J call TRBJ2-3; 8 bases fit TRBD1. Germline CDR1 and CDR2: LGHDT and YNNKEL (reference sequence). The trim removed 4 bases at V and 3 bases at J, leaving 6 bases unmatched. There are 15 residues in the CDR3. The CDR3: CASSPGQGRTDTQYF. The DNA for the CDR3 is TGTGCCAGCAGCCCAGGACAGGGCCGTACAGATACGCAGTATTTT.

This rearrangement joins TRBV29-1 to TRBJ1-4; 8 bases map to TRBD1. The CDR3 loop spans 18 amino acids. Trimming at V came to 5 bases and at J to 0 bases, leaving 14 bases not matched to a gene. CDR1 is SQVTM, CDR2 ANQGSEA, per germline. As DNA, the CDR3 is TGCAGCGTTTTGGGGACAGGTTACCCCGGTGCAACTAATGAAAAACTGTTTTTT. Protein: CSVLGTGYPGATNEKLFF.

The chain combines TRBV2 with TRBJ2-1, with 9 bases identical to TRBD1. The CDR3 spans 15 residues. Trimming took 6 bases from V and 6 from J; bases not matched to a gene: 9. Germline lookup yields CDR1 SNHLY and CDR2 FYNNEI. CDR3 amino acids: CASRAGQGRGNEQFF. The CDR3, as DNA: TGTGCCAGCAGAGCGGGACAGGGCAGAGGCAATGAGCAGTTCTTC. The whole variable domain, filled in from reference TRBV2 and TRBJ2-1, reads EPEVTQTPSHQVTQMGQEVILRCVPISNHLYFYWYRQILGQKVEFLVSFYNNEISEKSEIFDDQFSVERPDGSNFTLKIRSTKLEDSAMYFCASRAGQGRGNEQFFGPGTRLTVL.

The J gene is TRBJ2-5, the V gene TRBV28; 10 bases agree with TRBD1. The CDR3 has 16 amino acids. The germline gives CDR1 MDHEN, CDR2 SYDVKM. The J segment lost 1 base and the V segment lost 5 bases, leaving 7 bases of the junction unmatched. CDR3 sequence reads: CASSPGTGVIQETQYF. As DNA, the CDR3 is TGTGCCAGCAGTCCGGGGACAGGGGTAATCCAAGAGACCCAGTACTTC.

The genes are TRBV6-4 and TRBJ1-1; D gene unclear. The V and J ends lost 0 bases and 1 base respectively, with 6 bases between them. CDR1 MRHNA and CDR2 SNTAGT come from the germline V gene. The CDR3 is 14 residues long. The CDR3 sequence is CASSDSNRNTEAFF. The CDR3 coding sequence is TGTGCCAGCAGTGACTCGAACAGGAACACTGAAGCTTTCTTT.

CDR3 in DNA: TGTGCCAGCAGCCGGACAGGTTCCTACGAGCAGTACTTC. The encoded protein is CASSRTGSYEQYF. This chain uses TRBV6-5 with TRBJ2-7, with TRBD1 matching over 7 bases. The CDR3 is 13 residues long. V shed 6 bases and J 1 base; nucleotides not matched to a gene: 3. CDR1 is MNHEY and CDR2 is SVGAGI in the germline V gene.